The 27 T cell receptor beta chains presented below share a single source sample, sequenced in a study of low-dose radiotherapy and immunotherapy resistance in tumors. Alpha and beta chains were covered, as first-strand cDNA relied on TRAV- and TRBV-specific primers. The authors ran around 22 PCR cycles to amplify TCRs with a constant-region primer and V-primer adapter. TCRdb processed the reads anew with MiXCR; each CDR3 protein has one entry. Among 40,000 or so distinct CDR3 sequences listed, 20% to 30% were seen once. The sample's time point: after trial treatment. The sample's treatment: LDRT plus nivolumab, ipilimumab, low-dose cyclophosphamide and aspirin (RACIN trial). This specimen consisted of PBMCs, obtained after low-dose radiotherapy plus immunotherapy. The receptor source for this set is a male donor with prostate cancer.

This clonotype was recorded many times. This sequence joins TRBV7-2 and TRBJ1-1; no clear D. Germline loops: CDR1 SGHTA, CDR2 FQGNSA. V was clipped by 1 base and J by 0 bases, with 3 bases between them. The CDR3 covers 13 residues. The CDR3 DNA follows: TGTGCCAGCAGCTTAGGCATGAACACTGAAGCTTTCTTT. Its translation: CASSLGMNTEAFF.

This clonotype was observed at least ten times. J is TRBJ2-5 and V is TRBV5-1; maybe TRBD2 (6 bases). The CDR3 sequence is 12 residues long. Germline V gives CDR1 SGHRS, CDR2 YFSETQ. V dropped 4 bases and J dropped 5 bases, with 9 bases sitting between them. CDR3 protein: CASSPREETQYF. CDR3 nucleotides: TGCGCCAGCAGCCCCCGGGAGGAGACCCAGTACTTC.

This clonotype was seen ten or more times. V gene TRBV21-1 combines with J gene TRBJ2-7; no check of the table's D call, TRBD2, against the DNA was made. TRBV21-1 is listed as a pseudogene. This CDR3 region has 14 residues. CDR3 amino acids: CASSKVEGRNEQYF. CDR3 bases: TGTGCCAGCAGCAAAGTTGAGGGGAGGAACGAGCAGTACTTC.

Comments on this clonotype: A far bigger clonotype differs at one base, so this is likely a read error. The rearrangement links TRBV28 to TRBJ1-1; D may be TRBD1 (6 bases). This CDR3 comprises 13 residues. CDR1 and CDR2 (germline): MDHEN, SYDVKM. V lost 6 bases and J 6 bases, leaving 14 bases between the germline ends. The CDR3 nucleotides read TGTGCCAGCAGGCTCAGGGGTGACGCTGAAGCTTTCTTT. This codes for CASRLRGDAEAFF. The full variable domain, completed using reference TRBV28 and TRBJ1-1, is DVKVTQSSRYLVKRTGEKVFLECVQDMDHENMFWYRQDPGLGLRLIYFSYDVKMKEKGDIPEGYSVSREKKERFSLILESASTNQTSMYLCASRLRGDAEAFFGQGTRLTVV.

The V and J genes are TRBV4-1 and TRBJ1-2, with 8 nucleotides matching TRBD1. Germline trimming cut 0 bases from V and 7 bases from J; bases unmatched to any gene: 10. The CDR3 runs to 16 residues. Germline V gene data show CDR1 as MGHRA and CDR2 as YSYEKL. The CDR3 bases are TGCGCCAGCAGCCAAGACGGGGCGGCAGGGGGCGCTGGCTACACCTTC. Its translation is CASSQDGAAGGAGYTF.

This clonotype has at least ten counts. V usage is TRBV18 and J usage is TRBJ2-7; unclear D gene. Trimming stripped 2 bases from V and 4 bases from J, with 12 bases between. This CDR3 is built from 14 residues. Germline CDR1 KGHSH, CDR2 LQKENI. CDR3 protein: CASSPGRKTYEQYF. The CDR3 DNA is TGTGCCAGCTCACCAGGTCGGAAAACTTACGAGCAGTACTTC.

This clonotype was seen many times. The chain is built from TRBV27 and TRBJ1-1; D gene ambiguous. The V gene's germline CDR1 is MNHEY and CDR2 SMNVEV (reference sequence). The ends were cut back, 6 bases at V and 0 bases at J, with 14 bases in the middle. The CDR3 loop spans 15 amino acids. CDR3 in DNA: TGTGCCAGCAGCGATGATGGATTTTTGAACACTGAAGCTTTCTTT. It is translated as CASSDDGFLNTEAFF.

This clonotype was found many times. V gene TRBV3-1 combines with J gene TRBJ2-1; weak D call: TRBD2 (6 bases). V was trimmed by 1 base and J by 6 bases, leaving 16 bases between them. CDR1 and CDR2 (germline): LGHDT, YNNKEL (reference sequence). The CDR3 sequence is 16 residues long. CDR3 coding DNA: TGTGCCAGCAGCCAAGGTATCCTAGCGTTGGGCAATGAGCAGTTCTTC. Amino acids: CASSQGILALGNEQFF.

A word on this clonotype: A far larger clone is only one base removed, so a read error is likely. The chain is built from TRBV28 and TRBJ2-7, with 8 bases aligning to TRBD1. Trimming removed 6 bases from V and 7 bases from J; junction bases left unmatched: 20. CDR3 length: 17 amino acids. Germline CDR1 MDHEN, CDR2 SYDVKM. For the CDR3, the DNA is TGTGCCAGCAGCCAGTTTACCTTTCGGACAGGGCGGAATGAGCAGTACTTC. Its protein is CASSQFTFRTGRNEQYF. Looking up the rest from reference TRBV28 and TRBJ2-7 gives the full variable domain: DVKVTQSSRYLVKRTGEKVFLECVQDMDHENMFWYRQDPGLGLRLIYFSYDVKMKEKGDIPEGYSVSREKKERFSLILESASTNQTSMYLCASSQFTFRTGRNEQYFGPGTRLTVT.

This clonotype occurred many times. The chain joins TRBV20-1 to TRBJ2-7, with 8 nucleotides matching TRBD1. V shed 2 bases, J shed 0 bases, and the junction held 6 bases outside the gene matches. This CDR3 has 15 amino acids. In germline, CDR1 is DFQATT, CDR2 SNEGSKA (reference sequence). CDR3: CSARRGDRFSYEQYF. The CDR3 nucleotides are TGCAGTGCTAGACGCGGGGACAGGTTCTCCTACGAGCAGTACTTC.

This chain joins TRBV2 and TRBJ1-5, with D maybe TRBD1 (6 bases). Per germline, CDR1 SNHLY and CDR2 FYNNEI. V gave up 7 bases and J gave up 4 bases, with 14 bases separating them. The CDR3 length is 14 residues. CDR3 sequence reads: CASKEGEWNQPQHF. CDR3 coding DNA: TGTGCCAGCAAGGAGGGGGAATGGAATCAGCCCCAGCATTTT.

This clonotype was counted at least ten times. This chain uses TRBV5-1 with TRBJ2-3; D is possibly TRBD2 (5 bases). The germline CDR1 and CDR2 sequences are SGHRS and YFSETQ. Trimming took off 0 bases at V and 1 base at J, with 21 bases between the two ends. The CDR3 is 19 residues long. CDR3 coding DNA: TGCGCCAGCAGCTTGGGGTTCGGTCTAAGAGCGGTGCGCACAGATACGCAGTATTTT. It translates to CASSLGFGLRAVRTDTQYF. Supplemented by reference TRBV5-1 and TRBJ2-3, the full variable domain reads KAGVTQTPRYLIKTRGQQVTLSCSPISGHRSVSWYQQTPGQGLQFLFEYFSETQRNKGNFPGRFSGRQFSNSRSEMNVSTLELGDSALYLCASSLGFGLRAVRTDTQYFGPGTRLTVL.

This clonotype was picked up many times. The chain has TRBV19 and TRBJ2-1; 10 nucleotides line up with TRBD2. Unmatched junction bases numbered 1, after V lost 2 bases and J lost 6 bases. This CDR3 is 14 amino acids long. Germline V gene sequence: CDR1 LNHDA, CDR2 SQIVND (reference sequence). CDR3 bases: TGTGCCAGTAGTATAAGGACTAGCGGCAATGAGCAGTTCTTC. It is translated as CASSIRTSGNEQFF.

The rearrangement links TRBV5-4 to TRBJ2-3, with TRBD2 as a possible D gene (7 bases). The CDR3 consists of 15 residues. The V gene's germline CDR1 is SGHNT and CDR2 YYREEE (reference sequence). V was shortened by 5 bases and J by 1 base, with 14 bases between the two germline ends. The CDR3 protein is CASRPGGTRTDTQYF. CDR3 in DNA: TGTGCCAGCAGGCCGGGGGGCACCCGCACAGATACGCAGTATTTT.

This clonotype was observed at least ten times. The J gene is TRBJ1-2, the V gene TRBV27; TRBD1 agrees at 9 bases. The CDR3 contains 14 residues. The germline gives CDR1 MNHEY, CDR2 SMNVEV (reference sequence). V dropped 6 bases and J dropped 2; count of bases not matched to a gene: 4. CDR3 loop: CASRGQGSNYGYTF. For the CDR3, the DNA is TGTGCCAGCAGGGGACAGGGATCCAACTATGGCTACACCTTC.

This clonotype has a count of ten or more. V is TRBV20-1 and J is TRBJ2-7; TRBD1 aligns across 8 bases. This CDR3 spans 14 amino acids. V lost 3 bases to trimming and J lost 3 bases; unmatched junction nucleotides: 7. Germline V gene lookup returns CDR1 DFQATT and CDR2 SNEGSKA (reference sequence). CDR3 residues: CSARRTGLFYEQYF. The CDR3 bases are TGCAGTGCTAGGAGGACAGGGCTCTTCTACGAGCAGTACTTC.

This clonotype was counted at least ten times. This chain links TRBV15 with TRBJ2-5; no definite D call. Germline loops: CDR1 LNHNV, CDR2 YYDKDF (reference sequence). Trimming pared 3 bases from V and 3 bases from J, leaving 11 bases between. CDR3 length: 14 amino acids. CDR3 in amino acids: CATSRTLAEETQYF. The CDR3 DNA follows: TGTGCCACCAGCAGGACATTAGCCGAAGAGACCCAGTACTTC.

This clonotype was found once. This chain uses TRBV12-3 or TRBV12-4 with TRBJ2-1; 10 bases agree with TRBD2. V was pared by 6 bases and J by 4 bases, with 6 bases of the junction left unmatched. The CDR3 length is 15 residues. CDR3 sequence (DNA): TGTGCCAGCAGCCTCAGCGGGGGGGCTTACAATGAGCAGTTCTTC. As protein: CASSLSGGAYNEQFF.

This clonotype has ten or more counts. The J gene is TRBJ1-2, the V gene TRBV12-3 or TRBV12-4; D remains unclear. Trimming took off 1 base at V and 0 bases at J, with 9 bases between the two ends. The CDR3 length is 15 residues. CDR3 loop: CASSLDGRANYGYTF. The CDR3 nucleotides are TGTGCCAGCAGTTTAGACGGGAGAGCTAACTATGGCTACACCTTC.

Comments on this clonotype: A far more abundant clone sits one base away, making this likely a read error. CDR3 region: CASSYSEFQETQFF. The CDR3 nucleotides read TGTGCCAGCAGTTACTCGGAGTTTCAAGAGACCCAGTTCTTC. The chain joins TRBV6-1 to TRBJ2-1; D gene unclear. Trimming took off 5 bases at V and 13 bases at J, with 21 bases between the two ends. The CDR3 is 14 residues long. Germline V gene data show CDR1 as MNHNS and CDR2 as SASEGT.

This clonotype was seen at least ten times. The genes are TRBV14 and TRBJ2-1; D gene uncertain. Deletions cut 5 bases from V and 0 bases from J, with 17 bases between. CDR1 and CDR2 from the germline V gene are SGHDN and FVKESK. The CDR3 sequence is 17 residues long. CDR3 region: CASSKGLATSSYNEQFF. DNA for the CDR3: TGTGCCAGCAGCAAAGGGTTGGCAACGAGCTCCTACAATGAGCAGTTCTTC.

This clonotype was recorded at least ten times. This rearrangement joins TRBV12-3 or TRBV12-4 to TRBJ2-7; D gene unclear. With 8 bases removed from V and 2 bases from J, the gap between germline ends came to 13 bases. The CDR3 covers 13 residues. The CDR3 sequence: CASGERAPYEQYF. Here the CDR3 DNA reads TGTGCCAGCGGCGAAAGAGCCCCCTACGAGCAGTACTTC.

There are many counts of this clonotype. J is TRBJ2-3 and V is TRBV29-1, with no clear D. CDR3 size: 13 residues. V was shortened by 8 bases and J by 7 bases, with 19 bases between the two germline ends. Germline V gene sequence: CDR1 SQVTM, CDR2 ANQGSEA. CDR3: CSSTPAAQHTQYF. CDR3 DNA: TGCAGCAGTACTCCGGCAGCCCAGCATACGCAGTATTTT.

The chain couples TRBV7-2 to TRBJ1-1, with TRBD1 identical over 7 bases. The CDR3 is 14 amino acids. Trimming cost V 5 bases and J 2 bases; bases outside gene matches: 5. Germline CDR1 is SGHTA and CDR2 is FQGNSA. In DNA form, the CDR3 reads TGTGCCAGCAGCGTATACAGGGGAAACACTGAAGCTTTCTTT. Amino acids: CASSVYRGNTEAFF. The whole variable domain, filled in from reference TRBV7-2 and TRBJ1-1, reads GAGVSQSPSNKVTEKGKDVELRCDPISGHTALYWYRQSLGQGLEFLIYFQGNSAPDKSGLPSDRFSAERTGGSVSTLTIQRTQQEDSAVYLCASSVYRGNTEAFFGQGTRLTVV.

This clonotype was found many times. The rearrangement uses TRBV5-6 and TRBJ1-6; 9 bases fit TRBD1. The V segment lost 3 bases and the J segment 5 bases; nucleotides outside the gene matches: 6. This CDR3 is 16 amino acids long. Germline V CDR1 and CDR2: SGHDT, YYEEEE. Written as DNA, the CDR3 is TGTGCCAGCAGCTCCGGGACAGGGAGAGATAATTCACCCCTCCACTTT. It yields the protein CASSSGTGRDNSPLHF.

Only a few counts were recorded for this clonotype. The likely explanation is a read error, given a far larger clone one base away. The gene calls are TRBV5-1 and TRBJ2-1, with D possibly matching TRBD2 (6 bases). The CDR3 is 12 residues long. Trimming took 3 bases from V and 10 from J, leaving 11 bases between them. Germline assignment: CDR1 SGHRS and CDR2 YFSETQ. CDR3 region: CASSSGVGEQFF. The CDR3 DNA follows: TGCGCCAGCAGCTCGGGAGTAGGGGAGCAGTTCTTC.

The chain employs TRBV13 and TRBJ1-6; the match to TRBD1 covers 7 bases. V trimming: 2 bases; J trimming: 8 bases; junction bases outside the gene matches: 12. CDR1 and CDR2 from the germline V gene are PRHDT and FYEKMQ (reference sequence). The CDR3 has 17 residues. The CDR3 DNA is TGTGCCAGCAGCTTACCTCATGAACGGACAGGAGATTCACCCCTCCACTTT. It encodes CASSLPHERTGDSPLHF.